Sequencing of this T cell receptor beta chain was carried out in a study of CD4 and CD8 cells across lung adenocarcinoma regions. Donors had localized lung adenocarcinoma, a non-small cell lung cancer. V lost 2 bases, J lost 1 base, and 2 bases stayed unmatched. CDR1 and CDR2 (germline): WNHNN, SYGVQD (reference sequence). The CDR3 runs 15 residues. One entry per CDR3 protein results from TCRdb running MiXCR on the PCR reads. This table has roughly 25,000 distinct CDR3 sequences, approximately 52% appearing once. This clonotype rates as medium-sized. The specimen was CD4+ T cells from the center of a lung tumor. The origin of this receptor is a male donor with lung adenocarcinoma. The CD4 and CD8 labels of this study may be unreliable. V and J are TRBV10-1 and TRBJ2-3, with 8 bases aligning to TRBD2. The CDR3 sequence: CASSEEGLGTDTQYF. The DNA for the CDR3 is TGCGCCAGCAGTGAGGAGGGACTAGGCACAGATACGCAGTATTTT.